Listed here is a single T cell receptor beta chain. This sample stems from a study of blood T cell repertoires in COVID-19. Looking at the study overall: COVID-19 samples from acute and convalescent phases originated in the United States, Italy and Spain. Sources were T cells, B-cell-depleted T cells, or PBMCs; the material itself was cDNA or gDNA.

Study processing details: Quantification of nucleated cells was approximated via reference gene primer amplification. The table came from immunoSEQ multiplex PCR; TCRdb's copy has only in-frame clones and leaves some out. The D gene and trimming were derived from the DNA, and the V and J assignments and clone size from that table. This sample carries 190,000 or so clones, roughly three quarters of them seen once, and the ten largest clones take about 10%. V lost 5 bases, J lost 4 bases, and 4 bases stayed unmatched. The CDR3 covers 13 residues. Per germline, CDR1 SGHVS and CDR2 FQNEAQ. The sequence was obtained from a woman older than 75 with COVID-19, enrolled during active disease. Sequenced sample: peripheral blood. The rearrangement uses TRBV7-8 and TRBJ2-7, with 8 bases matching TRBD2. The CDR3 spells CASSPGGRYEQYF. The DNA of the CDR3 is TGTGCCAGCAGCCCGGGGGGGCGGTACGAGCAGTACTTC.